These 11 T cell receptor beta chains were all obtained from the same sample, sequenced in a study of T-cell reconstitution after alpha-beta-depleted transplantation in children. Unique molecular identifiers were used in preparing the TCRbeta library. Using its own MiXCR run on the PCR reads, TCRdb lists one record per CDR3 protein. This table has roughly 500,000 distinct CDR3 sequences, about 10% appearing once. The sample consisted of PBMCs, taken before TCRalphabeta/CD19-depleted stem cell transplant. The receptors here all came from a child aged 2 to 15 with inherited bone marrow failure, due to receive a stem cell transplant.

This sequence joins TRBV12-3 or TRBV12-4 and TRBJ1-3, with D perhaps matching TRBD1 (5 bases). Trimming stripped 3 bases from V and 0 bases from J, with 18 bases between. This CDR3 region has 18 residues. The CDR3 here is CASSFRRGRDTSGNTIYF. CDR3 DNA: TGTGCCAGCAGTTTTAGAAGGGGCCGTGATACCTCTGGAAACACCATATATTTT.

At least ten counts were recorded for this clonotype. The chain's CDR3 is CASSQTRTIGGKLFF. In DNA form, the CDR3 reads TGTGCCAGCAGCCAGACGCGGACCATAGGAGGAAAACTGTTTTTT. This rearrangement joins TRBV7-9 to TRBJ1-4; D remains unclear. The germline V and J ends were trimmed by 5 bases and 10 bases, with 20 bases remaining between them. The CDR3 loop spans 15 amino acids. CDR1 and CDR2 from the germline V gene are SEHNR and FQNEAQ (reference sequence).

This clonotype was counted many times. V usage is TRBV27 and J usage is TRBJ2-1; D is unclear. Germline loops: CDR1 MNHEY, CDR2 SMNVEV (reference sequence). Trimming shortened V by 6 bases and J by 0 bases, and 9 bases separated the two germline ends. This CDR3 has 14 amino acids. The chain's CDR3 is CASSLASSYNEQFF. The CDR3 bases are TGTGCCAGCAGCTTAGCAAGCTCCTACAATGAGCAGTTCTTC.

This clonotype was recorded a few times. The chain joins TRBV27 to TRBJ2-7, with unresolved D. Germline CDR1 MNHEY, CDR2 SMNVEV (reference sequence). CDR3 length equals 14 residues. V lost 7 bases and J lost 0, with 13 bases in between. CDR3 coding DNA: TGTGCCAGCACCTCGACACGGAACTCCTACGAGCAGTACTTC. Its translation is CASTSTRNSYEQYF.

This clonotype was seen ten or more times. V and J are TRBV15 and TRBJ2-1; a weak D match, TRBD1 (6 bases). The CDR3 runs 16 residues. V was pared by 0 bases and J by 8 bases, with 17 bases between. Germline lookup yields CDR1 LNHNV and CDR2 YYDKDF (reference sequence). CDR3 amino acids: CATSRDRDTNVHEQFF. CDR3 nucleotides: TGTGCCACCAGCAGAGACCGGGACACGAATGTCCATGAGCAGTTCTTC.

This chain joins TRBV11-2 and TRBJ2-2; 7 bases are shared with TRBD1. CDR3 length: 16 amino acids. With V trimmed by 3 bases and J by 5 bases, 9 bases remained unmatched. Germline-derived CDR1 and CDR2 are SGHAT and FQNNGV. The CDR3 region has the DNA TGTGCCAGCAGCTTGTTTAACAGGGGTACTACCGGGGAGCTGTTTTTT. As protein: CASSLFNRGTTGELFF.

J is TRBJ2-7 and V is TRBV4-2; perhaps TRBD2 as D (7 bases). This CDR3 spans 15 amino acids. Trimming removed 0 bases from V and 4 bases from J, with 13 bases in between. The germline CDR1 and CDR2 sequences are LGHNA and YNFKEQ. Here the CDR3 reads CASSQDLGGGYEQYF. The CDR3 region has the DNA TGTGCCAGCAGCCAAGATCTGGGAGGGGGATACGAGCAGTACTTC.

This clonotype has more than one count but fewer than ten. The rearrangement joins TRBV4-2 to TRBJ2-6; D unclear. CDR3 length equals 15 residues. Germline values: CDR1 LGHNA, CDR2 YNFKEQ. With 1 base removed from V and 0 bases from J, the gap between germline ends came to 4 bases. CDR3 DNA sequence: TGTGCCAGCAGCCAAGGAGCCTCTGGGGCCAACGTCCTGACTTTC. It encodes CASSQGASGANVLTF.

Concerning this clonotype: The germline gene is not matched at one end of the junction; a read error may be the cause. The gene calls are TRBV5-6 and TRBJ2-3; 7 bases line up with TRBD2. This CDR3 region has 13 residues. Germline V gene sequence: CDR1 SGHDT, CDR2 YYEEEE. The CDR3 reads CASNLIAGDTQYF. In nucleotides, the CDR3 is TGTGCCAGCAACTTGATAGCGGGAGATACGCAGTATTTT.

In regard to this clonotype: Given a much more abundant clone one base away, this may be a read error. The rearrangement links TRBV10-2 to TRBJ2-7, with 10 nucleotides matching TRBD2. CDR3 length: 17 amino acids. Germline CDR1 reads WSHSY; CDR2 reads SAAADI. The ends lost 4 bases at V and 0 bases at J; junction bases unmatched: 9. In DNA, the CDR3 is TGCGCCAGCAGTGGGGGTAGCGGGAGGACTTTCTCCTACGAGCAGTACTTC. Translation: CASSGGSGRTFSYEQYF.

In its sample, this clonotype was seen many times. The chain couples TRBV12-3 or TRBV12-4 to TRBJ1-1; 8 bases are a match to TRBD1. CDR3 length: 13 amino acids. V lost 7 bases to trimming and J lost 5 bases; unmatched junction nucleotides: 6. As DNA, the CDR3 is TGTGCCAGCACCGGGACAGGATTGACTGAAGCTTTCTTT. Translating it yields CASTGTGLTEAFF.